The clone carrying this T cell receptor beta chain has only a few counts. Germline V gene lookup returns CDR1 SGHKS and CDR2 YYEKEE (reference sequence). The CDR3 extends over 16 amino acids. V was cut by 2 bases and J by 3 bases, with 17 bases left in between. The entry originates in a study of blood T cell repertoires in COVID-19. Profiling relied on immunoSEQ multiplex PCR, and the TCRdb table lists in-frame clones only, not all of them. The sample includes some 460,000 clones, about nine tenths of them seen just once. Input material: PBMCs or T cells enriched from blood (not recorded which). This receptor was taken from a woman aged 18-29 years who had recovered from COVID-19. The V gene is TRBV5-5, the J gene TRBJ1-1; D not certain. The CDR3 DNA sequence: TGTGCCAGCAGCTTATTTTACACCGGCGGGGACACTGAAGCTTTCTTT. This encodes CASSLFYTGGDTEAFF.